A single sample is the source of the 5 T cell receptor beta chains below, sequenced in a study of cytomegalovirus exposure and HLA in healthy donors. The study ran its PCR with 60 Vbeta and 13 Jbeta primers. Some clones are missing from TCRdb's copy, which holds only in-frame ones; the method was immunoSEQ multiplex PCR. The ten most abundant clones cover approximately 10% of a sample with 35,000 or so clones. Sequencing input: PBMCs. The receptors originated from a man aged 40-49 years in good health and CMV-seropositive.

The J gene is TRBJ2-1, the V gene TRBV7-2; a weak D match, TRBD1 (5 bases). V was cut by 2 bases and J by 6 bases, with 14 bases left in between. Germline V gene sequence: CDR1 SGHTA, CDR2 FQGNSA. The CDR3 contains 15 residues. CDR3 in amino acids: CASSLSLTGINEQFF. The CDR3 coding sequence is TGTGCCAGCAGCTTATCGCTCACAGGCATCAATGAGCAGTTCTTC.

The V gene is TRBV11-3, the J gene TRBJ2-5; TRBD2 agrees at 11 bases. The trim removed 3 bases at V and 5 bases at J, leaving 11 bases unmatched. CDR1 is SGHNT, CDR2 YENEEA, per germline. This CDR3 comprises 17 residues. The CDR3 nucleotides read TGTGCCAGCAGCTTGGCGGGACTAGCGGCAGTGGAGGAGACCCAGTACTTC. It encodes CASSLAGLAAVEETQYF. Full variable domain (outside the CDR3, taken from reference TRBV11-3 and TRBJ2-5): EAGVVQSPRYKIIEKKQPVAFWCNPISGHNTLYWYLQNLGQGPELLIRYENEEAVDDSQLPKDRFSAERLKGVDSTLKIQPAELGDSAVYLCASSLAGLAAVEETQYFGPGTRLLVL.

The chain uses TRBV5-6 and TRBJ2-7, with D unresolved. The CDR3 covers 13 residues. Between the trimmed V and J ends, which lost 3 bases and 5 bases, there was a span of 12 bases. Germline V lookup: CDR1 SGHDT, CDR2 YYEEEE. As DNA, the CDR3 is TGTGCCAGCAGCTACGCTAGTGGCCACGAGCAGTACTTC. Translation: CASSYASGHEQYF.

The gene calls are TRBV9 and TRBJ2-2, with 7 bases fitting TRBD2. The V gene end was trimmed by 0 bases and the J gene end by 5 bases; junction bases not matched to a gene: 4. Germline V lookup: CDR1 SGDLS, CDR2 YYNGEE. The CDR3 extends over 15 amino acids. The CDR3 DNA sequence: TGTGCCAGCAGCGTAGCGGCGGGAGAGACCGGGGAGCTGTTTTTT. It codes for CASSVAAGETGELFF. Using reference TRBV9 and TRBJ2-2 for the parts outside the CDR3, the full variable domain is DSGVTQTPKHLITATGQRVTLRCSPRSGDLSVYWYQQSLDQGLQFLIQYYNGEERAKGNILERFSAQQFPDLHSELNLSSLELGDSALYFCASSVAAGETGELFFGEGSRLTVL.

The gene calls are TRBV30 and TRBJ2-3, with D possibly matching TRBD2 (5 bases). Trimming took off 0 bases at V and 6 bases at J, with 19 bases between the two ends. This CDR3 spans 16 amino acids. Germline V gives CDR1 GTSNPN, CDR2 SVGIG (reference sequence). In DNA, the CDR3 is TGTGCCTGGAGTGTCCCAGCGGAAGGGTTGGTGGATACGCAGTATTTT. This codes for CAWSVPAEGLVDTQYF.